Below, 3 T cell receptor beta chains from the same sample are listed, as sequenced in a study of CD8 T cells in ankylosing spondylitis. Via MiXCR, TCRdb re-called the 5' RACE reads, giving one row per CDR3 protein. The sample includes some 270,000 distinct CDR3 sequences, roughly a third of them seen just once. The sequenced sample was blood, either unsorted or a sorted T cell fraction (not recorded which). These receptors were collected from a male donor with ankylosing spondylitis or in good health (not recorded which).

The rearrangement links TRBV11-2 to TRBJ2-1; no clear D. The V gene lost 0 bases and the J gene lost 14 bases, with 14 bases spanning the gap. Germline lookup yields CDR1 SGHAT and CDR2 FQNNGV. The CDR3 runs 13 residues. CDR3 sequence: CASSLDPLGSEFF. The CDR3 nucleotides are TGTGCCAGCAGCTTAGATCCCCTTGGGTCGGAGTTCTTC.

This clonotype was seen a handful of times. CDR3 DNA: TGCAGTGCCCTGGGGGCTAGCGGGGGGCCCACAGATACGCAGTATTTT. Amino acid sequence: CSALGASGGPTDTQYF. The rearrangement uses TRBV20-1 and TRBJ2-3; 11 bases fit TRBD2. This CDR3 spans 16 amino acids. CDR1 DFQATT and CDR2 SNEGSKA come from the germline V gene (reference sequence). V trimming: 6 bases; J trimming: 2 bases; junction bases outside the gene matches: 10.

This clonotype was found a few times. The genes are TRBV12-3 or TRBV12-4 and TRBJ1-2, with TRBD1 matching 8 bases. The trim removed 7 bases at V and 7 bases at J, leaving 8 bases unmatched. The CDR3 extends over 13 amino acids. The CDR3 loop is CASTLNRGGGYTF. CDR3 in DNA: TGTGCCAGCACTCTCAACAGGGGGGGTGGCTACACCTTC.